This T cell receptor (beta chain) was obtained from a study of cytomegalovirus exposure and HLA in healthy donors. Turning to the study itself: Among roughly 190 million T cells, an earlier analysis found 90 million to 130 million unique TCR beta sequences.

A multiplex PCR was run with 60 Vbeta primers and 13 Jbeta primers. Produced via immunoSEQ multiplex PCR; TCRdb's table is partial and in-frame only. The data show some 180,000 clones, about 9% seen once. With regard to this clone: Its target is unknown.

General study points: In vitro work confirmed that a few CMV-associated chains recognize CMV antigens. A later analysis reported that several of the most significant clusters appeared to be linked to common viral pathogens, among them Epstein-Barr virus. In an earlier analysis, productive rearrangement rates for most beta V segments clustered near 87% or 30%.

The sequenced material came from PBMCs. This receptor was obtained from a woman aged 25 to 39 in good health and CMV-seropositive.

CDR3 nucleotides: TGCGCCAGCAGCTTGGCAAGGCCAGGGGATGGCTACACCTTC. As protein: CASSLARPGDGYTF. The chain joins TRBV5-1 to TRBJ1-2, with TRBD1 as a possible D gene (6 bases). This CDR3 is built from 14 residues. Germline values: CDR1 SGHRS, CDR2 YFSETQ. Trimming took 0 bases from V and 6 from J, leaving 12 bases between them.